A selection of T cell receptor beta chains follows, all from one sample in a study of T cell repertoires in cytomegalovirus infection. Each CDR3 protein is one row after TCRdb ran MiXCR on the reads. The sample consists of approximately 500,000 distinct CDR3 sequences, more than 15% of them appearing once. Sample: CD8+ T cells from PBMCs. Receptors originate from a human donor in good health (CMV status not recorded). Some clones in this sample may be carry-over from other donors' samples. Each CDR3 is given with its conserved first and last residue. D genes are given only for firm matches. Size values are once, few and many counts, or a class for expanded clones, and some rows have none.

CDR3: CAIGSTSGGAHEQYF
DNA: TGTGCCATCGGCTCGACTAGCGGGGGGGCGCACGAGCAGTACTTC
V: TRBV10-3
size: few
D: TRBD2
J: TRBJ2-7

CDR3: CASSLSSIGTYGKNIQYF
DNA: TGTGCCAGCAGCCTTTCTAGTATCGGTACATATGGGAAAAACATTCAGTACTTC
V: TRBV7-9
size: many
D: .
J: TRBJ2-4

CDR3: CASTPGGGPTEQFF
DNA: TGTGCCAGCACCCCTGGGGGGGGACCCACTGAGCAGTTCTTC
V: TRBV12-3/TRBV12-4
size: .
D: TRBD2
J: TRBJ2-1

CDR3: CASSPPARGSTDTQYF
DNA: TGTGCCAGCAGCCCCCCGGCGCGCGGGAGCACAGATACGCAGTATTTT
V: TRBV5-6
size: few
D: .
J: TRBJ2-3

CDR3: CASSLGMGHGYTF
DNA: TGTGCCAGCAGCTTAGGCATGGGGCATGGCTACACCTTC
V: TRBV7-8
size: many
D: .
J: TRBJ1-2

CDR3: CASSGGRYSYEQYF
DNA: TGTGCCAGCAGTGGGGGACGCTACTCCTACGAGCAGTACTTC
V: TRBV6-1
size: few
D: .
J: TRBJ2-7

CDR3: CASSLLTGYGYTF
DNA: TGTGCCAGCAGTCTTCTTACAGGGTATGGCTACACCTTC
V: TRBV28
size: few
D: .
J: TRBJ1-2

CDR3: CASSSHRGEAFF
DNA: TGTGCCAGCAGCTCCCACCGAGGTGAAGCTTTCTTT
V: TRBV7-1
size: .
D: .
J: TRBJ1-1

CDR3: CASSLNGNRFYGSNTIYF
DNA: TGTGCCAGCAGCTTAAATGGGAACAGGTTCTACGGCTCTAACACCATATATTTT
V: TRBV7-6
size: many
D: .
J: TRBJ1-3

CDR3: CSVATGGTYEQYF
DNA: TGCAGCGTTGCAACAGGGGGGACCTACGAGCAGTACTTC
V: TRBV29-1
size: many
D: TRBD1
J: TRBJ2-7

CDR3: CAIFDRNSYEQYF
DNA: TGTGCCATCTTCGACAGAAACTCCTACGAGCAGTACTTC
V: TRBV6-6
size: .
D: .
J: TRBJ2-7

CDR3: CASSRTGQHEQYF
DNA: TGTGCCAGCAGCCGGACAGGGCAACACGAGCAGTACTTC
V: TRBV7-9
size: few
D: TRBD1
J: TRBJ2-7

CDR3: CASSLEPRGNNSPLHF
DNA: TGTGCCAGCAGCTTAGAACCGCGGGGGAATAATTCACCCCTCCACTTT
V: TRBV7-3
size: many
D: .
J: TRBJ1-6

CDR3: CSARERALRGYEQYF
DNA: TGCAGTGCTAGAGAACGAGCGCTAAGGGGATACGAGCAGTACTTC
V: TRBV20-1
size: few
D: .
J: TRBJ2-7

CDR3: CASSSYGSSTDTQYF
DNA: TGTGCCAGCAGCTCTTACGGGAGCAGCACAGATACGCAGTATTTT
V: TRBV7-8
size: many
D: .
J: TRBJ2-3

CDR3: CASSQRQGTYEQYF
DNA: TGTGCCAGCAGCCAACGACAGGGGACCTACGAGCAGTACTTC
V: TRBV7-8
size: many
D: TRBD1
J: TRBJ2-7

CDR3: CASSSIPSSGGYTF
DNA: TGTGCCAGCAGCTCTATCCCTTCCTCGGGTGGCTACACCTTC
V: TRBV7-8
size: many
D: .
J: TRBJ1-2

CDR3: CATSRVRTMNTEAFF
DNA: TGTGCCACCAGCAGAGTAAGGACTATGAACACTGAAGCTTTCTTT
V: TRBV15
size: few
D: .
J: TRBJ1-1

CDR3: CSVDSREDYNEQFF
DNA: TGCAGCGTTGATAGCCGGGAGGACTACAATGAGCAGTTCTTC
V: TRBV29-1
size: .
D: TRBD2
J: TRBJ2-1

CDR3: CSVALQGAGNTEAFF
DNA: TGCAGCGTCGCGTTACAGGGGGCCGGGAACACTGAAGCTTTCTTT
V: TRBV29-1
size: .
D: TRBD1
J: TRBJ1-1

CDR3: CSARYRGDTGELFF
DNA: TGCAGTGCTAGATACAGGGGAGACACCGGGGAGCTGTTTTTT
V: TRBV20-1
size: few
D: TRBD1
J: TRBJ2-2

CDR3: CASSTDTGTYEQYF
DNA: TGTGCCAGTAGTACCGATACAGGAACCTACGAGCAGTACTTC
V: TRBV19
size: few
D: .
J: TRBJ2-7

CDR3: CASSPTATRKNIQYF
DNA: TGCGCCAGCAGCCCGACAGCCACTAGAAAAAACATTCAGTACTTC
V: TRBV5-1
size: .
D: .
J: TRBJ2-4

CDR3: CSVEVQAGLEPYGYTF
DNA: TGCAGCGTTGAAGTACAGGCAGGGCTGGAACCCTATGGCTACACCTTC
V: TRBV29-1
size: .
D: .
J: TRBJ1-2

CDR3: CASSLILNQETQYF
DNA: TGCGCCAGCAGCTTGATTCTAAACCAAGAGACCCAGTACTTC
V: TRBV5-1
size: .
D: .
J: TRBJ2-5

CDR3: CASSLGWGAYEQYF
DNA: TGTGCCAGCAGTTTAGGATGGGGCGCCTACGAGCAGTACTTC
V: TRBV12-3/TRBV12-4
size: many
D: .
J: TRBJ2-7

CDR3: CASSYLSPGELFF
DNA: TGTGCCAGCAGTTACCTGTCACCCGGGGAGCTGTTTTTT
V: TRBV6-2/TRBV6-3
size: once
D: .
J: TRBJ2-2

CDR3: CRFRTWERENEQFF
DNA: TGCAGGTTCCGGACCTGGGAGCGGGAGAATGAGCAGTTCTTC
V: TRBV20-1
size: few
D: TRBD2
J: TRBJ2-1

CDR3: CASSPGLDEQYF
DNA: TGTGCCAGCAGCCCGGGACTAGACGAGCAGTACTTC
V: TRBV7-9
size: many
D: TRBD2
J: TRBJ2-7

CDR3: CASRSLGNISTDTQYF
DNA: TGTGCCAGCAGATCGCTAGGGAATATTAGCACAGATACGCAGTATTTT
V: TRBV12-3/TRBV12-4
size: many
D: .
J: TRBJ2-3

CDR3: CASSLNGRGYSGNTIYF
DNA: TGTGCCAGCAGCTTAAACGGCAGGGGATACTCTGGAAACACCATATATTTT
V: TRBV7-3
size: many
D: .
J: TRBJ1-3

CDR3: CARSLNTGDKPQYTQYF
DNA: TGTGCCAGGAGCCTAAATACAGGGGATAAACCCCAATATACGCAGTATTTT
V: TRBV14
size: .
D: TRBD1
J: TRBJ2-3

CDR3: CASSLDRPSSPGNEQFF
DNA: TGTGCCAGCAGCTTAGACCGCCCTAGTTCGCCAGGCAATGAGCAGTTCTTC
V: TRBV7-6
size: few
D: .
J: TRBJ2-1

CDR3: CASSPQGISGNSPLHF
DNA: TGTGCCAGTAGTCCTCAGGGGATATCGGGAAATTCACCCCTCCACTTT
V: TRBV19
size: many
D: .
J: TRBJ1-6

CDR3: CAWSPGTGSTDTQYF
DNA: TGTGCCTGGAGCCCGGGGACAGGGAGCACAGATACGCAGTATTTT
V: TRBV30
size: many
D: TRBD1
J: TRBJ2-3

CDR3: CASSLDGFGELFF
DNA: TGTGCCAGCAGCTTAGATGGCTTCGGGGAGCTGTTTTTT
V: TRBV7-8
size: many
D: .
J: TRBJ2-2

CDR3: CASSLARPSGGTPNTGELFF
DNA: TGTGCCAGCAGCTTAGCGCGGCCTAGCGGGGGAACGCCGAACACCGGGGAGCTGTTTTTT
V: TRBV7-9
size: .
D: TRBD2
J: TRBJ2-2

CDR3: CASSSVVYEQYF
DNA: TGTGCCAGCAGTTCGGTTGTATACGAGCAGTACTTC
V: TRBV28
size: .
D: .
J: TRBJ2-7

CDR3: CASSSGTRDNEQFF
DNA: TGTGCCAGCAGCTCCGGGACTAGAGACAATGAGCAGTTCTTC
V: TRBV7-9
size: many
D: TRBD2
J: TRBJ2-1

CDR3: CASRIGGGVRDTQYF
DNA: TGTGCCAGCAGGATAGGCGGGGGGGTTCGAGATACGCAGTATTTT
V: TRBV27
size: .
D: TRBD2
J: TRBJ2-3

CDR3: CASSGWDRAKNSPLHF
DNA: TGTGCCAGCAGTGGATGGGACAGGGCGAAGAATTCACCCCTCCACTTT
V: TRBV12-3/TRBV12-4
size: many
D: TRBD1
J: TRBJ1-6

CDR3: CASSLGRGNTDTQYF
DNA: TGTGCCAGCAGTTTAGGCAGGGGGAACACAGATACGCAGTATTTT
V: TRBV27
size: many
D: TRBD1
J: TRBJ2-3

CDR3: CASSLGSGRVGTGELFF
DNA: TGTGCCAGCAGCTTAGGGTCAGGGAGAGTAGGCACCGGGGAGCTGTTTTTT
V: TRBV7-9
size: few
D: .
J: TRBJ2-2

CDR3: CASSLASGGDSTDTQYF
DNA: TGTGCCAGCAGCTTGGCTAGCGGGGGGGATAGCACAGATACGCAGTATTTT
V: TRBV7-9
size: many
D: TRBD2
J: TRBJ2-3